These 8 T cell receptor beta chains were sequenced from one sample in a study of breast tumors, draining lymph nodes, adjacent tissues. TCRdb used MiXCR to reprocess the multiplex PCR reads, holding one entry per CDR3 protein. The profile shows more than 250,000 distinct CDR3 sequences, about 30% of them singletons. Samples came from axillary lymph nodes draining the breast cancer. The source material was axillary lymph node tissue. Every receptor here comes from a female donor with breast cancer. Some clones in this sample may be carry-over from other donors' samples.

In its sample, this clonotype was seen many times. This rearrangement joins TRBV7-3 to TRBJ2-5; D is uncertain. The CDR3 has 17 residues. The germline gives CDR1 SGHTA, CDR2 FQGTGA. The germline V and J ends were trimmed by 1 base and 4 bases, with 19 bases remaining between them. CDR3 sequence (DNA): TGTGCCAGCAGCTTAAATGGGGTTGGGTCGCCGGGAGAGACCCAGTACTTC. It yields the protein CASSLNGVGSPGETQYF.

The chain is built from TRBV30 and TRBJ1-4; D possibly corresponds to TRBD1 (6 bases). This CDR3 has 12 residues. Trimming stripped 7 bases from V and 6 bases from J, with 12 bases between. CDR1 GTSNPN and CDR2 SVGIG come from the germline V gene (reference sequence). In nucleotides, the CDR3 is TGTGCCTCGACAGGACCCTATGAAAAACTGTTTTTT. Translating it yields CASTGPYEKLFF.

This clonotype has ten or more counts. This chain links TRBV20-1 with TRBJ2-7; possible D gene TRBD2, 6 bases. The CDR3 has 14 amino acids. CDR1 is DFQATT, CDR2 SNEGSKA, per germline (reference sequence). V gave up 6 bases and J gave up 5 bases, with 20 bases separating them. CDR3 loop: CSASVEGRANEQYF. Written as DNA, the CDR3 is TGCAGTGCCTCCGTGGAGGGCCGGGCGAACGAGCAGTACTTC.

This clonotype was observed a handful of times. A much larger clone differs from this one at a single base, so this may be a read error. This CDR3 reads CSVRGQGDYAYTF. The CDR3 coding sequence is TGCAGTGTCAGGGGACAGGGGGACTATGCCTACACCTTC. The chain has TRBV20-1 and TRBJ1-2, with 11 nucleotides matching TRBD1. Per germline, CDR1 DFQATT and CDR2 SNEGSKA (reference sequence). CDR3 length: 13 amino acids.

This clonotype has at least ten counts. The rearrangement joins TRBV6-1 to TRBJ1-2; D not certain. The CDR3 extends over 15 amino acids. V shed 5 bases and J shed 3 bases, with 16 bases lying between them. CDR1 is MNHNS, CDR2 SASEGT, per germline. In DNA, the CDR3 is TGTGCCAGCAGTAGGGCATTGGAGGGCCACTATGGCTACACCTTC. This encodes CASSRALEGHYGYTF.

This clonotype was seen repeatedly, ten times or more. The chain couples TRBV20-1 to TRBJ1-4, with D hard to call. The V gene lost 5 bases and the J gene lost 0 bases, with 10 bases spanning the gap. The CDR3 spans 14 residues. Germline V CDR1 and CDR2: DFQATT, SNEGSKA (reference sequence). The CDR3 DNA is TGCAGTGCTGCAACATCTGCAACTAATGAAAAACTGTTTTTT. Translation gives CSAATSATNEKLFF.

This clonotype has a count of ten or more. The CDR3 spells CASALGRNSDTQYF. CDR3 nucleotide sequence: TGTGCCAGCGCCCTGGGGCGGAACTCAGATACGCAGTATTTT. The V gene is TRBV25-1, the J gene TRBJ2-3; perhaps TRBD1 as D (5 bases). Germline loops: CDR1 MGHDK, CDR2 SYGVNS. The CDR3 contains 14 residues. The V gene lost 8 bases and the J gene lost 4 bases, with 16 bases spanning the gap.

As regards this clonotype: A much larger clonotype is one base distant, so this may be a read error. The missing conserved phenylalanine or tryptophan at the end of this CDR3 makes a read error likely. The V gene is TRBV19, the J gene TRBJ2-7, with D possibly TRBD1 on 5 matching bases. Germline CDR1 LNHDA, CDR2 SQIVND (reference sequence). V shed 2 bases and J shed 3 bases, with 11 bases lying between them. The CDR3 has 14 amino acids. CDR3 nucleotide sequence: TGTGCCAGTAGTATAAGTCAGGGAAACTACGAGCAGTACCTC. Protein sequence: CASSISQGNYEQYL.